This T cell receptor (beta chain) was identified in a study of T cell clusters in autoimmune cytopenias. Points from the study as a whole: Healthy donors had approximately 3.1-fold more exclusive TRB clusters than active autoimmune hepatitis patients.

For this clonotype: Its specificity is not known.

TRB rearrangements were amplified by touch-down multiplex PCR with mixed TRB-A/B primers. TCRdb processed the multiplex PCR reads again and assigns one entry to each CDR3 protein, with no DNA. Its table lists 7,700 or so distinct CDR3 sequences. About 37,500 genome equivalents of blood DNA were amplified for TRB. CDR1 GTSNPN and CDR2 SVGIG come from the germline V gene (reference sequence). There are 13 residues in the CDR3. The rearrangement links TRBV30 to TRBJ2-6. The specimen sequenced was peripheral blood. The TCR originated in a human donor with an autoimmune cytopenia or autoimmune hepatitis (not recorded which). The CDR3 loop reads CAWSVVGANVLTF.